These 31 T cell receptor beta chains originate from one sample sequenced in a study of CD8+CD57+ T cells in acquired aplastic anemia. Selection for sequencing was limited to patients who had shown CD8+CD57+ cell expansion by flow cytometry. Profiles of TCR beta VDJ and CDR3 were generated from a genomic DNA template. TCRdb passed the reads through MiXCR, listing each CDR3 protein once. This sample has roughly 250,000 distinct CDR3 sequences; about 80% occur once, and the top ten carry less than 50%. The sequencing input was sorted CD4+, CD8+, or CD8+CD57+ T cells (not recorded which) from PBMCs. Source of these receptors: a human donor with aplastic anemia.

As for this clonotype: Its ends do not fully match the called genes, so a read error is possible. The J gene is TRBJ2-2, the V gene TRBV7-9; unclear D gene. The germline V gene has CDR1 SEHNR and CDR2 FQNEAQ (reference sequence). The CDR3 has 16 residues. The DNA of the CDR3 is TGCGCCAGCAGCTTACCGTTCTACGGGAACACCGGGGAGCTGTTTTTT. Its translation is CASSLPFYGNTGELFF.

The genes are TRBV7-8 and TRBJ1-1, with 11 bases matching TRBD1. V shed 5 bases, J shed 14 bases, and the junction held 16 bases outside the gene matches. The V gene's germline CDR1 is SGHVS and CDR2 FQNEAQ. CDR3 length equals 15 residues. The CDR3 region has the DNA TGTGCCAGCAGCGTGGACAGGGGGCGTTCTGCAGATACGTTCTTT. Translation gives CASSVDRGRSADTFF.

The chain joins TRBV2 to TRBJ2-7; D unclear. V dropped 3 bases and J dropped 9 bases, with 21 bases sitting between them. Germline loops: CDR1 SNHLY, CDR2 FYNNEI. The CDR3 is 15 residues long. Here the CDR3 DNA reads TGTGCCAGCAGTGAGCCGGAGCCCATTCTGCACAGGCAGTACTTC. Protein product: CASSEPEPILHRQYF. Based on the CDR3 plus reference TRBV2 and TRBJ2-7, the full variable domain is EPEVTQTPSHQVTQMGQEVILRCVPISNHLYFYWYRQILGQKVEFLVSFYNNEISEKSEIFDDQFSVERPDGSNFTLKIRSTKLEDSAMYFCASSEPEPILHRQYFGPGTRLTVT.

The CDR3 region has the DNA TGTGCCAGCAGCAGGTTTGACACCGGGGAGGAGTTTTTCTTC. It codes for CASSRFDTGEEFFF. The chain has TRBV9 and TRBJ2-1; tentatively, D is TRBD2 (6 bases). V lost 4 bases and J lost 16, with 24 bases in between. The CDR3 has 14 residues. CDR1 is SGDLS, CDR2 YYNGEE, per germline.

This clonotype is a singleton in its sample. V usage is TRBV11-3 and J usage is TRBJ2-1; D unresolved. Germline V gene data show CDR1 as SGHNT and CDR2 as YENEEA. This CDR3 is 14 amino acids long. V dropped 0 bases and J dropped 6 bases, with 9 bases sitting between them. The CDR3 DNA sequence: TGTGCCAGCAGCTTAGATGCCAGAGGCAATGAGCAGTTCTTC. Its translation: CASSLDARGNEQFF.

To note about this clonotype: Sequence at one end of the junction differs from germline and may be a read error. The chain uses TRBV14 and TRBJ2-1; TRBD1 might be the D (5 bases). This CDR3 comprises 13 residues. Germline CDR1 reads SGHDN; CDR2 reads FVKESK. CDR3: CASSQVKGLETPF. For the CDR3, the DNA is TGTGCCAGCAGCCAAGTTAAGGGGCTGGAAACACCATTC.

CDR3 sequence (DNA): TGCAGTGCTAGACGGGACAGGGGGCGTCAAGAGACCCAGTACTTC. Protein sequence: CSARRDRGRQETQYF. The chain uses TRBV20-1 and TRBJ2-7, with 12 bases that match TRBD1. The J call is uncertain, as TRBJ2-5 better fits the DNA end. CDR3 length: 15 amino acids. Germline loops: CDR1 DFQATT, CDR2 SNEGSKA (reference sequence).

This chain joins TRBV7-2 and TRBJ2-1; unclear D gene. CDR3 size: 16 residues. The V end lost 3 bases, the J end lost 8 bases, and 20 bases lay between the germline ends. Germline loops: CDR1 SGHTA, CDR2 FQGNSA. CDR3 coding DNA: TGTGCCAGCAGCTTGCAAAAAGGCGCAAACAGCGATGAGCAGTTCTTC. Translated, it gives CASSLQKGANSDEQFF.

With regard to this clonotype: No conserved phenylalanine or tryptophan is present at the end of the CDR3, so a read error is the likely explanation. The DNA is left out, because the CDR3 cannot be placed on it with certainty; the CDR3 is given as TCRdb lists it. This chain uses TRBV2 with TRBJ2-6; the DNA was not used to check the table's D call, TRBD1. The length of the CDR3 is 15 amino acids, counting both ends. The germline CDR1 and CDR2 sequences are SNHLY and FYNNEI. This chain's CDR3 is CASGDGGSGTQYFAP.

To note about this clonotype: Mismatch with germline at one junction end may stem from a read error. V gene TRBV14 combines with J gene TRBJ2-3; no clear D. The CDR3 runs to 12 residues. Per the germline V gene, CDR1 is SGHDN and CDR2 is FVKESK. In DNA form, the CDR3 reads TGTGCCAGCAGGATAGGGTCAGATACGGAGTATTTT. Translation: CASRIGSDTEYF.

The V call is TRBV7-2, the J call TRBJ1-1, with TRBD1 matching 7 bases. This CDR3 contains 16 residues. With V trimmed by 1 base and J by 4 bases, 9 bases remained unmatched. The germline CDR1 and CDR2 sequences are SGHTA and FQGNSA. Here the CDR3 reads CASSLGYRGGSTEAFF. As DNA, the CDR3 is TGTGCCAGCAGCTTAGGCTACAGGGGCGGGAGCACTGAAGCTTTCTTT.

With regard to this clonotype: This CDR3 fails to terminate in the conserved phenylalanine or tryptophan, so it likely reflects a read error. The CDR3 region has the DNA TGTGCCAGCAGCTTAGTCGGAGACACTGAAGCTTTCTAT. This codes for CASSLVGDTEAFY. The J gene is TRBJ1-1, the V gene TRBV7-2; D remains unclear. Germline V lookup: CDR1 SGHTA, CDR2 FQGNSA. The CDR3 sequence is 13 residues long. Deletions cut 1 base from V and 3 bases from J, with 6 bases between.

This chain uses TRBV5-6 with TRBJ2-3; D unresolved. In germline, CDR1 is SGHDT, CDR2 YYEEEE. The CDR3 is 12 amino acids. Trimming took off 0 bases at V and 7 bases at J, with 6 bases between the two ends. CDR3 sequence (DNA): TGTGCCAGCAGCTTGGTCGACAATACGCAGTATTTT. This translates into CASSLVDNTQYF.

V usage is TRBV11-3 and J usage is TRBJ2-3, with D perhaps being TRBD1 or TRBD2 (7 bases each). With the DNA end fitting TRBJ2-1 better, the J assignment may be wrong. The CDR3 runs 16 residues. CDR1 and CDR2 from the germline V gene are SGHNT and YENEEA. This CDR3 reads CASSLKGIRGGDEQFF. The DNA of the CDR3 is TGTGCCAGCAGTTTAAAGGGGATCAGGGGGGGCGATGAGCAGTTCTTC.

A few counts support this clonotype. The chain recombines TRBV19 with TRBJ2-7; 10 positions match TRBD1. The CDR3 sequence is 14 residues long. Germline V gives CDR1 LNHDA, CDR2 SQIVND (reference sequence). Trimming took 5 bases from V and 6 from J; bases not matched to a gene: 7. CDR3 in DNA: TGTGCCAGTAGTGACCGGGACAGGGGTGGCGAGCAGTACTTC. This codes for CASSDRDRGGEQYF.

V gene TRBV7-8 combines with J gene TRBJ2-7, with TRBD2 as a possible D gene (6 bases). Trimming cost V 0 bases and J 4 bases, with 22 bases left between them. This CDR3 is built from 18 residues. Germline V gene data show CDR1 as SGHVS and CDR2 as FQNEAQ. CDR3 sequence (DNA): TGTGCCAGCAGCTTAGCGGGAGGCCCCGAAGCGCTTTCTTACGAGCAGTACGTC. It codes for CASSLAGGPEALSYEQYV.

Comment on this clonotype: Germline is not matched at one junction end, which may reflect a read error. The chain couples TRBV9 to TRBJ2-7, with TRBD1 matching 8 bases. Germline loops: CDR1 SGDLS, CDR2 YYNGEE. The CDR3 loop spans 14 amino acids. DNA for the CDR3: TGCGCCAGCAGCGTCCCGACAGGGGTCGACGAGCAGTACTTC. Its protein is CASSVPTGVDEQYF.

The chain employs TRBV11-1 and TRBJ2-6; no firm D call. The V gene lost 3 bases and the J gene lost 4 bases, with 13 bases spanning the gap. Germline V lookup: CDR1 SGHAT, CDR2 FQDESV (reference sequence). This CDR3 has 16 amino acids. CDR3 in amino acids: CASSFQRSDGANVLTF. The CDR3 DNA follows: TGTGCCAGCAGCTTTCAAAGAAGCGACGGGGCCAACGTCCTGACTTTC. The whole variable domain, remainder taken from reference TRBV11-1 and TRBJ2-6, is EAEVAQSPRYKITEKSQAVAFWCDPISGHATLYWYRQILGQGPELLVQFQDESVVDDSQLPKDRFSAERLKGVDSTLKIQPAELGDSAMYLCASSFQRSDGANVLTFGAGSRLTVL.

A note on this clonotype: The germline gene is not matched at one end of the junction; a read error may be the cause. This chain uses TRBV7-6 with TRBJ2-3; D perhaps matches TRBD1 (6 bases). CDR1 is SGHVS and CDR2 is FNYEAQ in the germline V gene. The CDR3 has 15 residues. The CDR3 DNA follows: TGTGCCAGCACCCTAGGTAGGGGGAGAACAGATGCGCAGTATTTT. Its protein is CASTLGRGRTDAQYF.

A single count supports this clonotype. Mismatch with germline at one junction end may stem from a read error. V usage is TRBV11-3 and J usage is TRBJ1-6; 7 nucleotides agree with TRBD1. The CDR3 has 16 residues. Germline CDR1 is SGHNT and CDR2 is YENEEA. The CDR3: CASSLGLTGYNSALHF. The CDR3 region has the DNA TGTGCCAGCAGCTTAGGTCTGACAGGGTATAATTCAGCCCTCCACTTT.

CDR3 protein: CSARGRADAEAFF. The CDR3 bases are TGCAGTGCTAGAGGGCGGGCTGACGCTGAAGCTTTCTTT. The chain couples TRBV20-1 to TRBJ1-1; no clear D gene. Per germline, CDR1 DFQATT and CDR2 SNEGSKA (reference sequence). This CDR3 is built from 13 residues. Trimming removed 1 base from V and 6 bases from J, with 12 bases in between.

The V call is TRBV9, the J call TRBJ2-1, with 8 bases that match TRBD2. This CDR3 is built from 16 residues. CDR1 and CDR2 from the germline V gene are SGDLS and YYNGEE. The junction had 17 bases not matched to a gene; V was cut back by 4 bases and J by 11 bases. CDR3 DNA sequence: TGTGCCAGCAGCTTACAAAGAGGCGGGGGGAGCAACAAGCAGTTCTTC. It specifies CASSLQRGGGSNKQFF.

In this sample, this clonotype turned up a few times. An end of the junction does not agree with germline; a read error may underlie this. This chain joins TRBV9 and TRBJ1-2; D is ambiguous. Germline V gene sequence: CDR1 SGDLS, CDR2 YYNGEE. The CDR3 sequence is 13 residues long. This CDR3 is CASSQGSDTQYFF. The DNA for the CDR3 is TGTGCCAGCAGCCAAGGCTCTGATACGCAGTATTTTTTC.

A remark on this clonotype: A read error may account for a junction end that differs from germline. The chain employs TRBV7-9 and TRBJ1-2; 7 bases align to TRBD1. The CDR3 runs to 14 residues. CDR1 is SEHNR and CDR2 is FQNEAQ in the germline V gene (reference sequence). The chain's CDR3 is CASSFRQGGVRYTF. The CDR3 DNA reads as TGTGCCAGCAGCTTTAGACAGGGTGGTGTCCGCTATACCTTC.

The chain recombines TRBV7-4 with TRBJ2-7, with a tentative D call TRBD1 (5 bases). This CDR3 is built from 14 residues. Germline CDR1 SGHVT, CDR2 SQSDAQ. Trimming took off 1 base at V and 4 bases at J, with 11 bases between the two ends. The chain's CDR3 is CASSLGGRSYEQYF. The CDR3 DNA reads as TGTGCCAGCAGCTTAGGGGGCAGATCTTACGAGCAGTACTTC.

As for this clonotype: No conserved phenylalanine or tryptophan ends this CDR3, so it is likely a read error. The DNA is omitted, as the CDR3 cannot be located on it reliably, and the CDR3 follows TCRdb's listing. This sequence joins TRBV9 and TRBJ2-7; TRBD2, the table's D call, lacks a check against the DNA. The length of the CDR3 is 13 amino acids, counting both ends. In germline, CDR1 is SGDLS, CDR2 YYNGEE. CDR3 loop: CASSVGGESTDTL.

This clonotype occurred a few times. The rearrangement links TRBV7-2 to TRBJ1-6; 9 bases fit TRBD1. CDR1 SGHTA and CDR2 FQGNSA come from the germline V gene. The CDR3 covers 15 residues. With V trimmed by 5 bases and J by 8 bases, 7 bases remained unmatched. The CDR3 sequence is CASSPGTGRDSPLHF. CDR3 nucleotides: TGTGCCAGCAGCCCAGGGACAGGGAGAGATTCACCCCTCCACTTT.

This clonotype was seen only a few times. V gene TRBV24-1 combines with J gene TRBJ1-4; D is undetermined. This CDR3 is built from 14 residues. V lost 5 bases and J 7 bases, leaving 13 bases between the germline ends. Germline V gives CDR1 KGHDR, CDR2 SFDVKD. The CDR3 region has the DNA TGTGCCACCAGTGCCGTGGGAGTGAGTGAAAAACTGTTTTTT. Translating it yields CATSAVGVSEKLFF.

V is TRBV11-2 and J is TRBJ2-1; a weak D match, TRBD2 (6 bases). The CDR3 sequence is 16 residues long. V lost 4 bases and J lost 0, with 13 bases in between. Germline-derived CDR1 and CDR2 are SGHAT and FQNNGV. The CDR3 reads CASSSNLAFSYNEQFF. As DNA, the CDR3 is TGTGCCAGCAGCTCGAATCTAGCGTTCTCCTACAATGAGCAGTTCTTC.

This clonotype was picked up one time. Sequence at one end of the junction differs from germline and may be a read error. The genes are TRBV19 and TRBJ1-1, with D uncertain. CDR1 is LNHDA and CDR2 is SQIVND in the germline V gene (reference sequence). This CDR3 comprises 15 residues. The CDR3 DNA reads as TGTGCCAGCAGTTTAGCTCGCGCAGGCTACACTGAAGATTTCTTC. It yields the protein CASSLARAGYTEDFF.

This clonotype was observed a handful of times. The chain recombines TRBV25-1 with TRBJ2-7; the match to TRBD1 covers 10 bases. Germline V gene sequence: CDR1 MGHDK, CDR2 SYGVNS. The CDR3 contains 14 residues. Germline trimming cut 6 bases from V and 3 bases from J; bases unmatched to any gene: 5. The CDR3 bases are TGTGCCAGCAGCACCGGGACAGGGGTCTACGAGCAGTACTTC. Its protein product is CASSTGTGVYEQYF.